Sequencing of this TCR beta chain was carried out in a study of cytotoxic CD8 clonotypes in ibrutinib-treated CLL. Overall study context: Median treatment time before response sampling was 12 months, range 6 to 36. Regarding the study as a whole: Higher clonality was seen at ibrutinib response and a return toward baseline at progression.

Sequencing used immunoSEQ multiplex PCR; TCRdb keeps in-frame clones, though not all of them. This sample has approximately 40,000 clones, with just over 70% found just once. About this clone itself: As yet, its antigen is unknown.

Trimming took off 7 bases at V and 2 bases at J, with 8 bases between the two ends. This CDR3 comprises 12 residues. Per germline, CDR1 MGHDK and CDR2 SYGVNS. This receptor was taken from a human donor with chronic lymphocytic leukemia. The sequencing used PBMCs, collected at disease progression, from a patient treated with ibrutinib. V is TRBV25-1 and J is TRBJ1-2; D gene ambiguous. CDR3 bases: TGTGCCAGCATACGGGGAAACTATGGCTACACCTTC. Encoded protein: CASIRGNYGYTF.